Below are 12 T cell receptor beta chains sequenced from a single sample in a study of CD8 T cells in Susac syndrome. Reverse transcription of roughly 0.5 to 1 ug RNA used random hexamers. TCRdb called the immunoSEQ multiplex PCR reads again in MiXCR, with one record for every CDR3 protein. The sample shows approximately 170,000 distinct CDR3 sequences, about 91% of them seen only once. The sequenced sample consisted of CD4+ T cells from PBMCs. These receptors all stem from a human donor in good health.

V and J are TRBV27 and TRBJ2-5; the D is unclear. The germline V gene encodes CDR1 MNHEY and CDR2 SMNVEV (reference sequence). Trimming removed 4 bases from V and 5 bases from J, with 11 bases in between. The CDR3 loop spans 13 amino acids. CDR3 protein: CASSSSRVETQYF. For the CDR3, the DNA is TGTGCCAGCAGTTCCTCTAGAGTGGAGACCCAGTACTTC.

The chain recombines TRBV20-1 with TRBJ2-1; 8 nucleotides align to TRBD1. After removal of 0 bases from V and 4 bases from J, the junction contained 2 bases not matched to a gene. Germline V lookup: CDR1 DFQATT, CDR2 SNEGSKA (reference sequence). The CDR3 runs to 14 residues. The CDR3: CSARDRTGYNEQFF. As DNA, the CDR3 is TGCAGTGCTAGAGACCGGACAGGGTACAATGAGCAGTTCTTC.

The chain has TRBV3-1 and TRBJ1-2; D is ambiguous. The CDR3 is 13 residues long. Trimming shortened V by 2 bases and J by 2 bases, and 6 bases separated the two germline ends. CDR1 LGHDT and CDR2 YNNKEL come from the germline V gene (reference sequence). CDR3 sequence reads: CASSQQSNYGYTF. In DNA, the CDR3 is TGTGCCAGCAGCCAACAATCCAACTATGGCTACACCTTC.

This clonotype was seen only a few times. The chain recombines TRBV5-4 with TRBJ1-1, with a weak D call TRBD1 (6 bases). V was shortened by 5 bases and J by 1 base, with 9 bases between the two germline ends. Germline CDR1 SGHNT, CDR2 YYREEE (reference sequence). The CDR3 extends over 13 amino acids. The CDR3 DNA reads TGTGCCAGCAGATCACAGGGGAACACTGAAGCTTTCTTT. It encodes CASRSQGNTEAFF. Combining the CDR3 with reference TRBV5-4 and TRBJ1-1 gives the whole variable domain ETGVTQSPTHLIKTRGQQVTLRCSSQSGHNTVSWYQQALGQGPQFIFQYYREEENGRGNFPPRFSGLQFPNYSSELNVNALELDDSALYLCASRSQGNTEAFFGQGTRLTVV.

The chain employs TRBV30 and TRBJ1-2, with TRBD1 matching 7 bases. Unmatched junction bases numbered 4, after V lost 0 bases and J lost 3 bases. CDR1 is GTSNPN and CDR2 is SVGIG in the germline V gene (reference sequence). This CDR3 comprises 14 residues. Here the CDR3 DNA reads TGTGCCTGGAGTGTACCCGGGACAGACTATGGCTACACCTTC. It translates to CAWSVPGTDYGYTF.

In this sample, this clonotype turned up a few times. The chain links TRBV19 to TRBJ2-7; 9 nucleotides align to TRBD1. Per the germline V gene, CDR1 is LNHDA and CDR2 is SQIVND (reference sequence). The CDR3 loop spans 12 amino acids. V lost 6 bases, J lost 5 bases, and 2 bases stayed unmatched. For the CDR3, the DNA is TGTGCCAGTAGCCGGGACAGGGACGAGCAGTACTTC. Translated, it gives CASSRDRDEQYF.

The rearrangement joins TRBV6-1 to TRBJ2-7; D not certain. The V end lost 3 bases, the J end lost 3 bases, and 6 bases lay between the germline ends. The CDR3 is made up of 12 amino acids. From germline, CDR1 is MNHNS and CDR2 SASEGT. The CDR3 DNA reads as TGTGCCAGCAGTGATCCCCGCTACGAGCAGTACTTC. It specifies CASSDPRYEQYF.

The gene calls are TRBV20-1 and TRBJ1-2; the D gene is possibly TRBD1 (5 bases). V lost 2 bases and J 4 bases, leaving 11 bases between the germline ends. Germline V gene lookup returns CDR1 DFQATT and CDR2 SNEGSKA (reference sequence). The CDR3 has 13 residues. The CDR3 nucleotides read TGCAGTGCTAGACGGCAGGGAAGCTATGGCTACACCTTC. This translates into CSARRQGSYGYTF.

The J gene is TRBJ2-6, the V gene TRBV10-3; TRBD1 matches 7 bases. The CDR3 spans 19 residues. Germline V gene lookup returns CDR1 ENHRY and CDR2 SYGVKD. Unmatched junction bases numbered 9, after V lost 0 bases and J lost 1 base. CDR3: CAISESSRGLVSGANVLTF. The CDR3 DNA is TGTGCCATCAGTGAGTCATCGAGGGGGCTTGTGTCTGGGGCCAACGTCCTGACTTTC.

This chain connects TRBV7-9 to TRBJ2-3, with D tentatively TRBD1 (5 bases). The CDR3 spans 13 residues. CDR1 is SEHNR and CDR2 is FQNEAQ in the germline V gene (reference sequence). V dropped 5 bases and J dropped 5 bases, with 11 bases sitting between them. The CDR3 sequence is CASSASGIDTQYF. As DNA, the CDR3 is TGTGCCAGCAGCGCCTCAGGGATAGATACGCAGTATTTT.

J is TRBJ1-2 and V is TRBV20-1; maybe TRBD1 (5 bases). The CDR3 loop spans 13 amino acids. V shed 4 bases and J shed 4 bases, with 13 bases lying between them. Germline assignment: CDR1 DFQATT and CDR2 SNEGSKA (reference sequence). The CDR3 sequence: CSAKFGTGYGYTF. CDR3 coding DNA: TGCAGTGCTAAATTCGGGACCGGCTATGGCTACACCTTC.

The rearrangement joins TRBV9 to TRBJ1-6, with TRBD1 matching over 7 bases. Germline V CDR1 and CDR2: SGDLS, YYNGEE. CDR3 length: 19 amino acids. V shed 3 bases, J shed 0 bases, and the junction held 12 bases outside the gene matches. The CDR3 DNA sequence: TGTGCCAGCAGCGCAGAGGGGGGGACAGAGGGCTCCTATAATTCACCCCTCCACTTT. Residues: CASSAEGGTEGSYNSPLHF. Full variable domain (remainder filled in from reference TRBV9 and TRBJ1-6): DSGVTQTPKHLITATGQRVTLRCSPRSGDLSVYWYQQSLDQGLQFLIQYYNGEERAKGNILERFSAQQFPDLHSELNLSSLELGDSALYFCASSAEGGTEGSYNSPLHFGNGTRLTVT.